The present TCR beta chain was sequenced within a study of HIV-infected patients and healthy controls. This clonotype showed up just a few times. The CDR3 is 14 amino acids. The V end was cut by 5 bases, the J end by 0 bases, with 10 bases between. TCRdb passed the 5' RACE reads through MiXCR, listing each CDR3 protein once. Of 55,000 to 70,000 distinct CDR3 sequences in the sample, 15% to 20% were seen once. This receptor was identified in a human donor in good health. Sequencing was done on a sample of CD4+ T cells from blood. V is TRBV12-3 or TRBV12-4 and J is TRBJ1-2; D unresolved. The CDR3 sequence is CASSASLANYGYTF. Written as DNA, the CDR3 is TGTGCCAGCAGTGCCTCGCTAGCTAACTATGGCTACACCTTC.